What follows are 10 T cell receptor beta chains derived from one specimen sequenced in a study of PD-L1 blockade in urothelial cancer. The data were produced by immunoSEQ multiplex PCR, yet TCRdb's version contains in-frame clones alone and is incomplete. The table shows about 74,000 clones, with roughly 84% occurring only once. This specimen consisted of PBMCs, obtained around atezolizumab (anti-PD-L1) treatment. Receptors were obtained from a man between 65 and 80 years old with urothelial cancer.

The CDR3 spells CASSPRSGVGNTIYF. CDR3 bases: TGTGCCAGCAGCCCACGGTCGGGGGTTGGAAACACCATATATTTT. The V call is TRBV7-2, the J call TRBJ1-3; the D gene is possibly TRBD1 (5 bases). Germline CDR1 is SGHTA and CDR2 is FQGNSA. Trimming cost V 5 bases and J 3 bases, with 14 bases left between them. This CDR3 is 15 amino acids long. Variable domain in full (rest from reference TRBV7-2 and TRBJ1-3): GAGVSQSPSNKVTEKGKDVELRCDPISGHTALYWYRQSLGQGLEFLIYFQGNSAPDKSGLPSDRFSAERTGGSVSTLTIQRTQQEDSAVYLCASSPRSGVGNTIYFGEGSWLTVV.

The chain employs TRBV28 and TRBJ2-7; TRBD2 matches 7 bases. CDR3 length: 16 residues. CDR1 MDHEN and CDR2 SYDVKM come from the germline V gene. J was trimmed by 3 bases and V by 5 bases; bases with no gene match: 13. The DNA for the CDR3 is TGTGCCAGCAGTGAAATTGGGCCGGGACTATACTACGAGCAGTACTTC. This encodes CASSEIGPGLYYEQYF.

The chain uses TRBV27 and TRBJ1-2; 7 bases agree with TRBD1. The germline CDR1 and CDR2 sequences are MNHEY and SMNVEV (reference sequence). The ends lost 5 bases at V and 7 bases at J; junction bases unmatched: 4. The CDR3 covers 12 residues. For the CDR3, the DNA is TGTGCCAGCAGTCCACACAGGGGTGGCTACACCTTC. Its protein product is CASSPHRGGYTF.

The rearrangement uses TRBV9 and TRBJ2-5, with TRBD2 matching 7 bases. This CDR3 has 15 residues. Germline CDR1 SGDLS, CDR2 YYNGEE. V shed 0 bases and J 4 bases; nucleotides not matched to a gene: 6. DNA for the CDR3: TGTGCCAGCAGCGTAGTCCAGGGAGGGTCAGAGACCCAGTACTTC. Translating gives CASSVVQGGSETQYF. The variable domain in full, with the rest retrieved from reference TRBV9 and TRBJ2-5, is DSGVTQTPKHLITATGQRVTLRCSPRSGDLSVYWYQQSLDQGLQFLIQYYNGEERAKGNILERFSAQQFPDLHSELNLSSLELGDSALYFCASSVVQGGSETQYFGPGTRLLVL.

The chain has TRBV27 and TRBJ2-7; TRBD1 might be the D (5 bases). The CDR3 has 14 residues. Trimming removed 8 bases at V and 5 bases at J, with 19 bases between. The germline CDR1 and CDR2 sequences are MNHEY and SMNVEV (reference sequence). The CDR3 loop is CASGKQGGGNEQYF. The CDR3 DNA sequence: TGTGCCAGCGGCAAGCAGGGCGGTGGTAACGAGCAGTACTTC.

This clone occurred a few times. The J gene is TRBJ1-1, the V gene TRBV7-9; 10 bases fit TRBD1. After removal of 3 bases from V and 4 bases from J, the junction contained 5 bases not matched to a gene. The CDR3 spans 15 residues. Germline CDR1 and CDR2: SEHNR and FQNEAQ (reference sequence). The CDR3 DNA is TGTGCCAGCAGCTTTGGAAGGACAGGGGGCACTGAAGCTTTCTTT. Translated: CASSFGRTGGTEAFF.

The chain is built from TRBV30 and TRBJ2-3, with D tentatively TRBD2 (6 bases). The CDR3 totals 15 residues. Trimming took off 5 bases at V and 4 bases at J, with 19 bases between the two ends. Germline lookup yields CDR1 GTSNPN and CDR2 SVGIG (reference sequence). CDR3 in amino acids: CAWAGDLAFSDTQYF. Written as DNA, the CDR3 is TGTGCCTGGGCCGGGGACTTAGCTTTCTCAGATACGCAGTATTTT.

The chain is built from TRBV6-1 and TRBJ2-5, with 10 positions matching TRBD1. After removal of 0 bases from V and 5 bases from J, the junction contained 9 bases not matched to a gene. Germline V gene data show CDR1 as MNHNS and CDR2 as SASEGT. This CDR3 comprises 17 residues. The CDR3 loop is CASSEAHFGTGVETQYF. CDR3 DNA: TGTGCCAGCAGTGAAGCTCATTTTGGGACAGGGGTGGAGACCCAGTACTTC.

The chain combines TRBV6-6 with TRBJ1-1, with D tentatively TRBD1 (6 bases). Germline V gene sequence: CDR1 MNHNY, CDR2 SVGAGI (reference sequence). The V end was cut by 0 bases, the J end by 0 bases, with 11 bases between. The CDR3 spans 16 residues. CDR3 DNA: TGTGCCAGCAGTTACTCGATTGGGACAATGAACACTGAAGCTTTCTTT. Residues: CASSYSIGTMNTEAFF.

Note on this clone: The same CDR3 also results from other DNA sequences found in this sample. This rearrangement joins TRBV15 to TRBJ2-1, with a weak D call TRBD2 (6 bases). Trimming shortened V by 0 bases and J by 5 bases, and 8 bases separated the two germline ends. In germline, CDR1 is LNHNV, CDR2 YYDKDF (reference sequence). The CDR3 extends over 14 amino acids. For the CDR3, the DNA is TGTGCCACCAGCAGAGATGGGGGGAACAATGAGCAGTTCTTC. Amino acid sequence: CATSRDGGNNEQFF.